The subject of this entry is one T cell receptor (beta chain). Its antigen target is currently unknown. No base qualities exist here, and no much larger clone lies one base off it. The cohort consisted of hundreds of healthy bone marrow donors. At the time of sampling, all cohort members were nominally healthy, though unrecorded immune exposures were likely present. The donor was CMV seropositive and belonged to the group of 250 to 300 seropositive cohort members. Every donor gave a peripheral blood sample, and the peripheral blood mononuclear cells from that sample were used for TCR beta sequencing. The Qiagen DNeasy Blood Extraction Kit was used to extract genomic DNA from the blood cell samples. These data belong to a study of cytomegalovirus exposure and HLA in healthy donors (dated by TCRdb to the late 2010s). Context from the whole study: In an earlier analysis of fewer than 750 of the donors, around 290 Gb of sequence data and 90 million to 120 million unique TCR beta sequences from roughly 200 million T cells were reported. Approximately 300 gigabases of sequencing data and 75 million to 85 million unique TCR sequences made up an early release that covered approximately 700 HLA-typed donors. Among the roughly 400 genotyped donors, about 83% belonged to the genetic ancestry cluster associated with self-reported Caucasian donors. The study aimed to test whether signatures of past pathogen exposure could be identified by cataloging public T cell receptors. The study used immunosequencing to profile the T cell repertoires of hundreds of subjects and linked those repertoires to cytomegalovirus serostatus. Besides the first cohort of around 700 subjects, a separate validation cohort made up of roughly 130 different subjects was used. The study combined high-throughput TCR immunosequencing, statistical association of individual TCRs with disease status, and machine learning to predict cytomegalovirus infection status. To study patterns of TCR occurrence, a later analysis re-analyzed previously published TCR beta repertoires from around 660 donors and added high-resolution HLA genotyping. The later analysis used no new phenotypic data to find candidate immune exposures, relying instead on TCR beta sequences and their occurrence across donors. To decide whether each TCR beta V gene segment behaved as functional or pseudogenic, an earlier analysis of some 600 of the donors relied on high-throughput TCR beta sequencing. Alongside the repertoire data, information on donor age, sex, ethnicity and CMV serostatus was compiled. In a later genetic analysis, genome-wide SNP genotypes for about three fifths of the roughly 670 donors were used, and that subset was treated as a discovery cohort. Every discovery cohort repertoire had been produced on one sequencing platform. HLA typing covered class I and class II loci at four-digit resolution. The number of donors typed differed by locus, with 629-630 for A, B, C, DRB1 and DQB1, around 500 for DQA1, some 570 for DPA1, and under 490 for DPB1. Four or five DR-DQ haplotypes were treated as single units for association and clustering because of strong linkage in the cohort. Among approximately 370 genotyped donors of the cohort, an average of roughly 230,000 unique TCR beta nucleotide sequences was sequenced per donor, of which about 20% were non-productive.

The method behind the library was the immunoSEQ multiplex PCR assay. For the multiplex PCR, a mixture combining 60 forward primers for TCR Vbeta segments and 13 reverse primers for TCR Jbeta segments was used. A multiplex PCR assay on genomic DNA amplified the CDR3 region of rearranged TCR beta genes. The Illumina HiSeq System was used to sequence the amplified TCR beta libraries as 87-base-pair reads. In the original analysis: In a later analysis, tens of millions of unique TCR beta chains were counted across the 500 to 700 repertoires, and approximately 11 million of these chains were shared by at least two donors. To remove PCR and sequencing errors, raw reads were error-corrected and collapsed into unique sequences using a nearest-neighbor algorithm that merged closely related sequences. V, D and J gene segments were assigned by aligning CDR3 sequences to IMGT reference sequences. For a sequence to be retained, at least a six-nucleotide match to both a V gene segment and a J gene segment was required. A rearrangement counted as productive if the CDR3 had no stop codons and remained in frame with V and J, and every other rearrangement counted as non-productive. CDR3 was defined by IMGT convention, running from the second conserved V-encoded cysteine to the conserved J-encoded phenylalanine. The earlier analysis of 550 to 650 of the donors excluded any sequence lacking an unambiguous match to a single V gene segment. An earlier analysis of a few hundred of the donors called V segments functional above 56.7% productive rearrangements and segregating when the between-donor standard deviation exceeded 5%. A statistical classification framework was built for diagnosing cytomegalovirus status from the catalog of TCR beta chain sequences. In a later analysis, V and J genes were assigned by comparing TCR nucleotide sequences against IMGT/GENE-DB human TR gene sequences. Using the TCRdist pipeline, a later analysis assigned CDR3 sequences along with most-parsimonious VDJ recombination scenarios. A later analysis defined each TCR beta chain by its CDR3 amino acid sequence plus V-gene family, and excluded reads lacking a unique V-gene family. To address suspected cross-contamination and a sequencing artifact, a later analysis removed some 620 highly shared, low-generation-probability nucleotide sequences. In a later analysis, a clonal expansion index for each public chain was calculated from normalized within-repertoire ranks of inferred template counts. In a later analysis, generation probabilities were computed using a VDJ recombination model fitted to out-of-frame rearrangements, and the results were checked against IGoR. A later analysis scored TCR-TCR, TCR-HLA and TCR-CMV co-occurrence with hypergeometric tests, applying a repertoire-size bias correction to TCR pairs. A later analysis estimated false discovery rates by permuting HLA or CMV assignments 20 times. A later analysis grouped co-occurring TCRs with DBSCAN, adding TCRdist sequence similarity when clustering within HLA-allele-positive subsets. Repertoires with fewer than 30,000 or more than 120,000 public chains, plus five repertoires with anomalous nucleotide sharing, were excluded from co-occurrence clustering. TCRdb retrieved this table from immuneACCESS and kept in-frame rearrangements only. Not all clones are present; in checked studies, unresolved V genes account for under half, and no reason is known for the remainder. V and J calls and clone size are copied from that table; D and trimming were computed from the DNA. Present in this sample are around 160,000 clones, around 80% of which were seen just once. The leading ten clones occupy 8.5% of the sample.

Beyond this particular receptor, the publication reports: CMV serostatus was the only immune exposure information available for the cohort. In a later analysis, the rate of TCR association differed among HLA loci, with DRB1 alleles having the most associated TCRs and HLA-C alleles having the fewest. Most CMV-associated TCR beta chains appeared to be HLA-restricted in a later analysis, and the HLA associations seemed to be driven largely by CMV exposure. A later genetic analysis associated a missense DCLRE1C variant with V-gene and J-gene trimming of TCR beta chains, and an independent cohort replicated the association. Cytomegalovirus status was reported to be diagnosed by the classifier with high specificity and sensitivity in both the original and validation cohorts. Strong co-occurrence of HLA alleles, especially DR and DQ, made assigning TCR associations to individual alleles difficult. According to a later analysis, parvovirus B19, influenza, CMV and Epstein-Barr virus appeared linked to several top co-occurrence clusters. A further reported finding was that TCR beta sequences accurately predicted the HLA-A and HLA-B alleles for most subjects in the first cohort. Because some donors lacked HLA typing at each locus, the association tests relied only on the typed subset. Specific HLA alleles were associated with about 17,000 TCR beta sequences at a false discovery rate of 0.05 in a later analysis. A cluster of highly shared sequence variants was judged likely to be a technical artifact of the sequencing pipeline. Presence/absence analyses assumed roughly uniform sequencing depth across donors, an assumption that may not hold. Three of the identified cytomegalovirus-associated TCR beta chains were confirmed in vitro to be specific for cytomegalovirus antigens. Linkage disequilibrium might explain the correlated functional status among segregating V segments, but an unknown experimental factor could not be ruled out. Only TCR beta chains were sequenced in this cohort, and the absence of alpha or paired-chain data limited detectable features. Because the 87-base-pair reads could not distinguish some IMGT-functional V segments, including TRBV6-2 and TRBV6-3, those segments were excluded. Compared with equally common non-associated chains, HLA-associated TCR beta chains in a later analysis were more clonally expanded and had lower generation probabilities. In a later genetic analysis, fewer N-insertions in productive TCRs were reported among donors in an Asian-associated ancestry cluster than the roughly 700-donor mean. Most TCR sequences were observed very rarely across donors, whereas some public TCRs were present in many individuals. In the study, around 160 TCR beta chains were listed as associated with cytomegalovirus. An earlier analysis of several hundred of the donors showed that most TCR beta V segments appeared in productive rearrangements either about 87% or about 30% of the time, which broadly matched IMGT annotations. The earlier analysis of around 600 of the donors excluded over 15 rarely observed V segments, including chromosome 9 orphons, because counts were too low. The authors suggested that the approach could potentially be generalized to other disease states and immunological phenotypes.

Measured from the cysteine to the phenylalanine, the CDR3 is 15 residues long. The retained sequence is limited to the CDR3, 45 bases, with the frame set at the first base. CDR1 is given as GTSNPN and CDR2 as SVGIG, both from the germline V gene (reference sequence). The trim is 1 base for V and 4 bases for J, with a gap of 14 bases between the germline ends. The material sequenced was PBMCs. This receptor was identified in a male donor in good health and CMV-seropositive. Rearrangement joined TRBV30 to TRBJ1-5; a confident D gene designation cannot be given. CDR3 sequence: CAWSGGPVGNQPQHF. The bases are TGTGCCTGGAGTGGCGGCCCAGTTGGGAATCAGCCCCAGCATTTT.